One TCR beta chain is described in this entry. Its matching antigen is unknown. One end of the junction varies from germline; a read error may be responsible. Method: immunoSEQ multiplex PCR; TCRdb's copy keeps in-frame clones and lacks some. This table has some 13,000 clones, more than 80% appearing once. The entry originates in a study of blood T cell dynamics during melanoma immunotherapy. Study-wide points: Whether repertoire-driving clones were melanoma-specific could not be determined. At W3, later disease-control patients showed bifurcated PBMC repertoire changes, unlike progressors.

This CDR3 has 14 residues. CDR1 and CDR2 (germline): SNHLY, FYNNEI. Regarding time point: week 3, after first cycle of checkpoint inhibitor. One draw preceded checkpoint blockade; another followed its first cycle at week 3. Patients with prior systemic cancer treatment, concomitant immunosuppressants, or other active malignancies were excluded. The source was blood, collected from a patient treated with checkpoint blockade. V and J are TRBV2 and TRBJ2-7; D is undetermined. The sequence was collected from a human donor with melanoma. CDR3 residues: CASREASYSYEQYF. The DNA of the CDR3 is TGTGCCAGCAGGGAAGCTTCCTACTCCTACGAGCAGTACTTC.